These T cell receptor beta chains were read from a single sample in a study of T cell repertoires in cytomegalovirus infection. For these receptors, no antigen is known. TCRdb reprocessed the reads via MiXCR and lists one record per CDR3 protein. Among roughly 500,000 distinct CDR3 sequences listed, about 44% were seen once. The sequences come from cultured PBMCs, collected from culture after CMV antigen stimulation. The receptors come from a human donor in good health (CMV status not recorded). Some clones in this sample may be carry-over from other donors' samples. Each CDR3 is given with its conserved first and last residue. A D gene is named only where the DNA matches it firmly. Where a row states a size, it is once, few, many or the class of an expanded clone; other rows omit it.

TRBD1	TRBV7-3	TRBJ2-6	.	CASSLVRDRAGANVLTF	TGTGCCAGCAGCTTAGTCCGGGACAGGGCCGGGGCCAACGTCCTGACTTTC
TRBD2	TRBV4-1	TRBJ2-3	.	CASSQEPSGGTDTQYF	TGCGCCAGCAGCCAAGAACCTAGCGGGGGGACAGATACGCAGTATTTT
.	TRBV27	TRBJ1-5	.	CASSSAGGGQPQHF	TGTGCCAGCAGCTCAGCGGGGGGGGGTCAGCCCCAGCATTTT
.	TRBV6-1	TRBJ1-2	.	CASSEPRPQAEYYGYTF	TGTGCCAGCAGTGAACCACGACCCCAAGCAGAGTACTATGGCTACACCTTC
.	TRBV10-2	TRBJ2-3	.	CASSEPRETDTQYF	TGCGCCAGCAGTGAGCCCCGGGAGACAGATACGCAGTATTTT
TRBD2	TRBV11-2	TRBJ2-1	.	CASSLGGGGRWNEQFF	TGTGCCAGCAGCTTAGGGGGTGGCGGGAGGTGGAATGAGCAGTTCTTC
.	TRBV11-2	TRBJ2-5	.	CASSPWGQETQYF	TGTGCCAGCAGCCCGTGGGGCCAAGAGACCCAGTACTTC
.	TRBV7-8	TRBJ2-1	few	CASSPGDYNEQFF	TGTGCCAGCAGCCCCGGCGACTACAATGAGCAGTTCTTC
.	TRBV11-2	TRBJ1-5	.	CASRANYSNQPQHF	TGTGCCAGCAGGGCCAATTATAGCAATCAGCCCCAGCATTTT
TRBD1	TRBV7-8	TRBJ2-7	.	CASSFSPGTANYEQYF	TGTGCCAGCAGCTTTTCCCCCGGGACAGCCAACTACGAGCAGTACTTC
TRBD2	TRBV27	TRBJ2-1	.	CASSLFGLAGGKTYNEQFF	TGTGCCAGCAGTTTATTTGGTCTAGCGGGGGGGAAAACATACAATGAGCAGTTCTTC
.	TRBV10-3	TRBJ1-4	.	CAISEGAGEKLFF	TGTGCCATCAGTGAGGGGGCCGGTGAAAAACTGTTTTTT
.	TRBV27	TRBJ2-3	few	CASKPLGTDTQYF	TGTGCCAGCAAGCCCCTTGGCACAGATACGCAGTATTTT
.	TRBV7-6	TRBJ2-5	few	CASSPRQSQETQYF	TGTGCCAGCAGCCCCAGACAAAGCCAAGAGACCCAGTACTTC
.	TRBV6-1	TRBJ2-5	.	CASSRYRETQYF	TGTGCCAGCAGCCGCTATAGGGAGACCCAGTACTTC
TRBD2	TRBV20-1	TRBJ2-3	.	CSASDQAGFTDTQYF	TGCAGTGCTAGCGACCAAGCGGGGTTCACAGATACGCAGTATTTT
.	TRBV7-2	TRBJ2-1	.	CASSFLRDNEQFF	TGTGCCAGCAGCTTTTTGAGAGACAATGAGCAGTTCTTC
.	TRBV7-9	TRBJ2-1	.	CASSFGANEQFF	TGTGCCAGCAGCTTTGGAGCGAATGAGCAGTTCTTC
TRBD2	TRBV19	TRBJ2-7	few	CASSMVASGGYEQYF	TGTGCCAGTAGTATGGTCGCTAGCGGGGGCTACGAGCAGTACTTC
TRBD1	TRBV5-6	TRBJ2-6	.	CASSPRDRGPSGANVLTF	TGTGCCAGCAGCCCCCGGGACAGGGGTCCCTCTGGGGCCAACGTCCTGACTTTC
.	TRBV2	TRBJ1-1	.	CASSSNTQGNTEAFF	TGTGCCAGCAGTTCCAATACCCAGGGGAACACTGAAGCTTTCTTT
TRBD2	TRBV6-6	TRBJ2-5	few	CASRFIAGGTQETQYF	TGTGCCAGCAGATTTATAGCGGGGGGCACCCAAGAGACCCAGTACTTC
TRBD2	TRBV4-3	TRBJ2-2	.	CASSPARSGRNTGELFF	TGCGCCAGCAGCCCCGCACGGAGCGGGAGAAATACCGGGGAGCTGTTTTTT
.	TRBV7-2	TRBJ1-2	.	CASKVQDPYGYTF	TGTGCCAGCAAAGTACAGGACCCCTATGGCTACACCTTC
.	TRBV27	TRBJ1-5	.	CASSPLQGSQPQHF	TGTGCCAGCAGTCCCCTGCAGGGCAGCCAGCCCCAGCATTTT
TRBD1	TRBV12-3/TRBV12-4	TRBJ1-5	.	CASSLGQVLGPQHF	TGTGCCAGCAGTTTGGGACAGGTCCTCGGGCCCCAGCATTTT
.	TRBV7-8	TRBJ1-3	few	CASSPLRVSGNTIYF	TGTGCCAGCAGCCCCCTACGGGTCTCTGGAAACACCATATATTTT
TRBD1	TRBV7-2	TRBJ2-2	.	CASSRPGQENTGELFF	TGTGCCAGCAGCCGACCTGGACAGGAGAACACCGGGGAGCTGTTTTTT
TRBD2	TRBV7-2	TRBJ2-5	few	CASSTTGGAGQETQYF	TGTGCCAGCAGCACCACCGGAGGAGCGGGACAAGAGACCCAGTACTTC
.	TRBV12-3/TRBV12-4	TRBJ1-3	few	CASSWRVSAYSGNTIYF	TGTGCCAGCAGTTGGAGGGTGTCGGCTTACTCTGGAAACACCATATATTTT
.	TRBV7-2	TRBJ1-1	few	CASSFRAETEAFF	TGTGCCAGCAGCTTCAGGGCCGAGACTGAAGCTTTCTTT
.	TRBV7-6	TRBJ2-1	many	CASSARTNHNEQFF	TGTGCCAGCAGCGCAAGGACTAACCACAATGAGCAGTTCTTC
TRBD1	TRBV7-9	TRBJ1-2	.	CASSPRTGVIFF	TGTGCCAGCAGCCCGCGGACAGGGGTTATCTTCTTC
.	TRBV7-2	TRBJ2-7	few	CASSSLYVSYEQYF	TGTGCCAGCAGCTCCTTATACGTTTCCTACGAGCAGTACTTC
.	TRBV2	TRBJ2-3	.	CASSEQAGPDTQYF	TGTGCCAGCAGTGAACAGGCGGGACCAGATACGCAGTATTTT
TRBD1	TRBV28	TRBJ2-7	.	CASSRGWYEQYF	TGTGCCAGCAGCAGGGGGTGGTACGAGCAGTACTTC
.	TRBV28	TRBJ1-3	.	CASSSPGGSGNTIYF	TGTGCCAGCAGTTCCCCGGGGGGCTCTGGAAACACCATATATTTT
.	TRBV6-6	TRBJ1-1	.	CASSYSSQLDAEAFF	TGTGCCAGCAGTTACTCGAGTCAGTTAGACGCTGAAGCTTTCTTT
.	TRBV11-2	TRBJ2-7	once	CASRYGQPSSYEQYF	TGTGCCAGCAGATACGGACAGCCGAGCTCCTACGAGCAGTACTTC